This T cell receptor beta chain was observed in a study of T cell responses to AZD1222 COVID-19 vaccine. Study as a whole: Some second doses came at about 4 weeks and others at about 12 weeks; these were pooled. Study findings and constraints: The sample set comprised mostly white British donors with more females, and clonal diversity was possibly underestimated. Unmutated variant regions reportedly attract nearly half of all spike-specific TCRs. At 160-218 and 743-854, vaccine-associated CD4 TCRs were dominant, and they spanned spike.

Worth noting for this clone: The antigen is not known.

Repertoires were generated with immunoSEQ multiplex PCR, while TCRdb's copy carries only in-frame clones and drops some. Of about 120,000 clones listed, roughly 91% were seen once; the top ten hold roughly 1.2%. The CDR3 contains 14 residues. Germline-derived CDR1 and CDR2 are MNHEY and SVGAGI. V dropped 6 bases and J dropped 11 bases, with 20 bases sitting between them. The chain recombines TRBV6-5 with TRBJ1-5; no reliable D call. Sequencing used peripheral blood, obtained on day 0 of AZD1222 vaccination. This receptor was obtained from an adult in good health. In nucleotides, the CDR3 is TGTGCCAGCAGCGGTTCGACCGTCTCCGGGTCCCAGCATTTT. Translation gives CASSGSTVSGSQHF.